What follows are 28 T cell receptor beta chains derived from one specimen sequenced in a study of human versus mouse CDR3 diversity and MHC coevolution. The table came from immunoSEQ multiplex PCR; TCRdb's copy has only in-frame clones and leaves some out. This sample has tens of thousands of clones, with 93% found just once. The sample taken for sequencing was naive CD4+ T cells from blood. Subset given: CD45RO-negative CD62L-positive naive CD4 T cells. Receptors originate from a person between 30 and 69 years old in good health.

This rearrangement joins TRBV19 to TRBJ1-1; TRBD1 matches at 7 bases. The CDR3 is 14 residues long. J gave up 2 bases and V 6 bases, and 6 bases lay outside the gene matches. Germline CDR1 is LNHDA and CDR2 is SQIVND (reference sequence). CDR3 amino acids: CASRVGTANTEAFF. The CDR3 coding sequence is TGTGCCAGTAGGGTCGGGACAGCAAACACTGAAGCTTTCTTT.

The genes are TRBV28 and TRBJ1-5; perhaps TRBD1 as D (5 bases). V lost 3 bases and J lost 7, with 13 bases in between. CDR1 is MDHEN, CDR2 SYDVKM, per germline. The CDR3 totals 14 residues. CDR3 coding DNA: TGTGCCAGCAGTTTTCGGGGGGGAGGCCAGCCCCAGCATTTT. This gives the protein CASSFRGGGQPQHF.

The chain links TRBV21-1 to TRBJ1-4; the D call in the table, TRBD1, was not verified against the DNA. TRBV21-1 is a documented pseudogene. The CDR3 length is 17 residues. The CDR3 here is CASNGQGALMINEKLFF. The DNA for the CDR3 is TGTGCCAGCAACGGACAGGGGGCCTTGATGATTAATGAAAAACTGTTTTTT.

The chain couples TRBV7-2 to TRBJ2-1; 8 bases line up with TRBD2. CDR1 is SGHTA, CDR2 FQGNSA, per germline. J gave up 4 bases and V 10 bases, and 12 bases lay outside the gene matches. The CDR3 has 15 residues. The chain's CDR3 is CATSDSGATYNEQFF. The CDR3 nucleotides read TGTGCCACCTCGGATAGCGGGGCCACGTACAATGAGCAGTTCTTC. Filled out from reference TRBV7-2 and TRBJ2-1, the complete variable domain reads GAGVSQSPSNKVTEKGKDVELRCDPISGHTALYWYRQSLGQGLEFLIYFQGNSAPDKSGLPSDRFSAERTGGSVSTLTIQRTQQEDSAVYLCATSDSGATYNEQFFGPGTRLTVL.

This clone was recorded only once. CDR3 protein: CASKGSGLGEQYF. The CDR3 region has the DNA TGTGCCAGCAAGGGTAGCGGGCTCGGGGAGCAGTACTTC. V usage is TRBV27 and J usage is TRBJ2-7; 7 bases line up with TRBD2. Germline CDR1 reads MNHEY; CDR2 reads SMNVEV (reference sequence). V dropped 7 bases and J dropped 7; count of bases not matched to a gene: 10. The CDR3 extends over 13 amino acids.

This chain links TRBV29-1 with TRBJ1-1; D gene unclear. Looked up from germline, CDR1 is SQVTM and CDR2 is ANQGSEA. The CDR3 consists of 10 residues. The V end lost 4 bases, the J end lost 4 bases, and 4 bases lay between the germline ends. CDR3 nucleotides: TGCAGCGTTGGTATCACTGAAGCTTTCTTT. Translating it yields CSVGITEAFF.

The chain uses TRBV7-9 and TRBJ1-2; D remains unclear. V lost 4 bases to trimming and J lost 8 bases, with 20 bases between them. The CDR3 is 15 amino acids. Germline CDR1 reads SEHNR; CDR2 reads FQNEAQ (reference sequence). The CDR3 nucleotides are TGTGCCAGCAGCTCCCCTTCCGGCGGCTCTTGGGGCTACACCTTC. Amino acid sequence: CASSSPSGGSWGYTF. Full variable domain (rest looked up from reference TRBV7-9 and TRBJ1-2): DTGVSQNPRHKITKRGQNVTFRCDPISEHNRLYWYRQTLGQGPEFLTYFQNEAQLEKSRLLSDRFSAERPKGSFSTLEIQRTEQGDSAMYLCASSSPSGGSWGYTFGSGTRLTVV.

V is TRBV5-8 and J is TRBJ1-2, with 8 bases that match TRBD1. The CDR3 sequence is 17 residues long. The trim removed 2 bases at V and 2 bases at J, leaving 11 bases unmatched. The germline CDR1 and CDR2 sequences are SGHTS and YDEGEE. DNA for the CDR3: TGTGCCAGCAGCTTTTGGAATCAACAGGGGGAGAACTATGGCTACACCTTC. Protein sequence: CASSFWNQQGENYGYTF.

V is TRBV6-5 and J is TRBJ1-2, with TRBD1 matching 12 bases. Germline V CDR1 and CDR2: MNHEY, SVGAGI. CDR3 length equals 14 residues. V trimming: 7 bases; J trimming: 5 bases; junction bases outside the gene matches: 5. The CDR3 loop is CASTPGQGAYGYTF. CDR3 sequence (DNA): TGTGCCAGCACTCCGGGACAGGGGGCTTATGGCTACACCTTC.

The chain combines TRBV18 with TRBJ2-7, with TRBD1 as a possible D gene (6 bases). Trimming pared 6 bases from V and 2 bases from J, leaving 17 bases between. This CDR3 comprises 15 residues. CDR1 KGHSH and CDR2 LQKENI come from the germline V gene. This CDR3 reads CASSLGTTSTYEQYF. CDR3 bases: TGTGCCAGCTCGCTCGGGACAACCTCGACCTACGAGCAGTACTTC.

This chain joins TRBV7-9 and TRBJ1-5, with D perhaps matching TRBD1 (6 bases). From germline, CDR1 is SEHNR and CDR2 FQNEAQ (reference sequence). V lost 1 base and J 1 base, leaving 8 bases between the germline ends. This CDR3 is built from 15 residues. CDR3 in amino acids: CASSLDRVSNQPQHF. DNA for the CDR3: TGTGCCAGCAGCTTAGACAGGGTGAGCAATCAGCCCCAGCATTTT.

The chain uses TRBV7-2 and TRBJ1-5; D call uncertain. The V gene's germline CDR1 is SGHTA and CDR2 FQGNSA. V was clipped by 8 bases and J by 2 bases, with 4 bases between them. The CDR3 consists of 11 residues. CDR3 region: CASGRNQPQHF. For the CDR3, the DNA is TGTGCCAGCGGGCGCAATCAGCCCCAGCATTTT.

The rearrangement links TRBV18 to TRBJ2-3; no clear D. The germline gives CDR1 KGHSH, CDR2 LQKENI. This CDR3 contains 12 residues. Trimming cost V 6 bases and J 6 bases, with 10 bases left between them. In nucleotides, the CDR3 is TGTGCCAGCTCCCCTATCGGGGATACGCAGTATTTT. Its translation is CASSPIGDTQYF.

The genes are TRBV18 and TRBJ1-1, with no clear D. The V and J ends lost 3 bases and 11 bases respectively, with 19 bases between them. The germline V gene encodes CDR1 KGHSH and CDR2 LQKENI. This CDR3 spans 14 amino acids. Here the CDR3 reads CASSPEDGALGAFF. CDR3 DNA sequence: TGTGCCAGCTCACCGGAGGACGGAGCCCTGGGGGCTTTCTTT. Combining the CDR3 with reference TRBV18 and TRBJ1-1 gives the whole variable domain NAGVMQNPRHLVRRRGQEARLRCSPMKGHSHVYWYRQLPEEGLKFMVYLQKENIIDESGMPKERFSAEFPKEGPSILRIQQVVRGDSAAYFCASSPEDGALGAFFGQGTRLTVV.

The chain is built from TRBV5-1 and TRBJ1-1, with D possibly TRBD1 on 5 matching bases. Germline V lookup: CDR1 SGHRS, CDR2 YFSETQ. V was shortened by 4 bases and J by 3 bases, with 13 bases between the two germline ends. This CDR3 region has 14 residues. The CDR3 sequence: CASSLSGEYTEAFF. CDR3 sequence (DNA): TGCGCCAGCAGCCTGTCGGGGGAATACACTGAAGCTTTCTTT.

The chain has TRBV7-3 and TRBJ1-1; 8 bases fit TRBD1. Per germline, CDR1 SGHTA and CDR2 FQGTGA. V lost 5 bases and J lost 0; bases outside the gene matches: 5. This CDR3 spans 15 amino acids. The CDR3 bases are TGTGCCAGCAGCACACGGACAGGGCTGAACACTGAAGCTTTCTTT. Protein sequence: CASSTRTGLNTEAFF.

V usage is TRBV6-5 and J usage is TRBJ2-7; 7 positions match TRBD1. Germline CDR1 is MNHEY and CDR2 is SVGAGI. This CDR3 comprises 15 residues. V dropped 6 bases and J dropped 0; count of bases not matched to a gene: 8. CDR3 sequence (DNA): TGTGCCAGCAGCCCGACAGGGTTGAGCTCCTACGAGCAGTACTTC. Protein sequence: CASSPTGLSSYEQYF.

V usage is TRBV19 and J usage is TRBJ1-1; 7 bases fit TRBD1. Germline CDR1 and CDR2: LNHDA and SQIVND (reference sequence). V lost 5 bases and J lost 5; bases outside the gene matches: 8. The length of the CDR3 is 14 residues. CDR3 nucleotides: TGTGCCAGTAGTCCCCGACAGGGAAGGACTGAAGCTTTCTTT. Amino acids: CASSPRQGRTEAFF.

The V and J genes are TRBV2 and TRBJ2-7; 7 positions match TRBD1. The CDR3 is 13 amino acids. Per germline, CDR1 SNHLY and CDR2 FYNNEI. V lost 11 bases to trimming and J lost 3 bases; unmatched junction nucleotides: 10. The DNA for the CDR3 is TGTGCCGGGTCACGGGACAGTCTCTACGAGCAGTACTTC. As protein: CAGSRDSLYEQYF.

Points on this clone: One end of the junction fails to match germline, which may point to a read error. The chain recombines TRBV28 with TRBJ1-2, with TRBD1 identical over 10 bases. CDR3 length: 15 residues. Germline V gene sequence: CDR1 MDHEN, CDR2 SYDVKM. CDR3 DNA sequence: TGTGCCAGCAGTGTATGGACAGGGGGGCTCTATGGCTACACCTTC. It codes for CASSVWTGGLYGYTF.

The rearrangement links TRBV7-2 to TRBJ1-1, with D perhaps matching TRBD1 (6 bases). The CDR3 has 17 residues. V was shortened by 4 bases and J by 2 bases, with 20 bases between the two germline ends. The germline V gene encodes CDR1 SGHTA and CDR2 FQGNSA. CDR3 DNA: TGTGCCAGCAGCTCTTCTGCGGACAGCCTGATAAACACTGAAGCTTTCTTT. This codes for CASSSSADSLINTEAFF.

This clone turned up a few times. The chain combines TRBV27 with TRBJ2-3; TRBD2 aligns across 9 bases. From germline, CDR1 is MNHEY and CDR2 SMNVEV (reference sequence). With 3 bases clipped from V and 1 base from J, the junction kept 5 bases outside the gene matches. This CDR3 contains 16 residues. The DNA of the CDR3 is TGTGCCAGCAGTTTTATTAGCGGGGGCGGCACAGATACGCAGTATTTT. Translating it yields CASSFISGGGTDTQYF.

CDR3 loop: CASSAGTLNTEAFF. The CDR3 DNA reads TGTGCCAGCAGCGCCGGGACACTGAACACTGAAGCTTTCTTT. The rearrangement joins TRBV11-3 to TRBJ1-1, with D possibly TRBD1 on 6 matching bases. Germline V lookup: CDR1 SGHNT, CDR2 YENEEA. Trimming cost V 5 bases and J 0 bases, with 10 bases left between them. The CDR3 extends over 14 amino acids.

This CDR3 reads CASSFRTGGRTDTQYF. The CDR3 DNA reads as TGTGCCAGCAGCTTCCGGACAGGTGGACGGACAGATACGCAGTATTTT. The chain joins TRBV5-8 to TRBJ2-3; 7 bases align to TRBD1. V was pared by 2 bases and J by 3 bases, with 9 bases of the junction left unmatched. CDR1 and CDR2 from the germline V gene are SGHTS and YDEGEE. This CDR3 region has 16 residues.

This sequence joins TRBV5-4 and TRBJ1-4; 7 bases are shared with TRBD1. With V trimmed by 4 bases and J by 3 bases, 12 bases remained unmatched. The CDR3 loop spans 17 amino acids. Germline assignment: CDR1 SGHNT and CDR2 YYREEE (reference sequence). CDR3 region: CASSLTGTIAANEKLFF. The CDR3 DNA sequence: TGTGCCAGCAGCCTGACAGGGACCATCGCAGCTAATGAAAAACTGTTTTTT.

The chain uses TRBV28 and TRBJ2-1, with 8 bases that match TRBD1. The trim removed 8 bases at V and 4 bases at J, leaving 7 bases unmatched. Germline-derived CDR1 and CDR2 are MDHEN and SYDVKM. This CDR3 is 14 amino acids long. The DNA of the CDR3 is TGTGCCAGCTCGGGACAGGAAAAATACAATGAGCAGTTCTTC. It encodes CASSGQEKYNEQFF.

V gene TRBV5-1 combines with J gene TRBJ2-3; D is perhaps TRBD2 (7 bases). V was shortened by 0 bases and J by 6 bases, with 14 bases between the two germline ends. The V gene's germline CDR1 is SGHRS and CDR2 YFSETQ. CDR3 length: 15 amino acids. The CDR3 coding sequence is TGCGCCAGCAGCTTGGCCCCAACGGGGGGCGATACGCAGTATTTT. This sequence encodes CASSLAPTGGDTQYF.

V usage is TRBV7-2 and J usage is TRBJ1-1; possible D gene TRBD1, 6 bases. CDR1 and CDR2 (germline): SGHTA, FQGNSA. The CDR3 sequence is 15 residues long. The V end lost 2 bases, the J end lost 1 base, and 11 bases lay between the germline ends. The CDR3 nucleotides read TGTGCCAGCAGCTTACAGGGGCCCCCGAACACTGAAGCTTTCTTT. Protein sequence: CASSLQGPPNTEAFF.